One sample yielded the 30 T cell receptor beta chains listed below, sequenced in a study of T cells in tuberculosis. Sequencing used immunoSEQ multiplex PCR; TCRdb keeps in-frame clones, though not all of them. The sample has about 43,000 clones, roughly 94% seen once. The specimen sequenced was PBMCs. Receptors were obtained from a donor under 30 with latent tuberculosis or without tuberculosis infection. Some clones in this sample may be carry-over from other donors' samples.

This clone was recorded once. DNA of the CDR3: TGTGCCAGCAGTTTAGAAGGAGGCAATCAGCCCCAGCATTTT. This gives the protein CASSLEGGNQPQHF. This chain links TRBV28 with TRBJ1-5, with D hard to call. V was clipped by 2 bases and J by 2 bases, with 7 bases between them. This CDR3 contains 14 residues. Germline values: CDR1 MDHEN, CDR2 SYDVKM.

This chain uses TRBV7-9 with TRBJ2-7; 12 nucleotides line up with TRBD2. Germline loops: CDR1 SEHNR, CDR2 FQNEAQ (reference sequence). The junction had 8 bases not matched to a gene; V was cut back by 5 bases and J by 6 bases. The CDR3 extends over 15 amino acids. CDR3 region: CASSTTSGGPGEQYF. The CDR3 DNA sequence: TGTGCCAGCAGCACGACTAGCGGGGGACCTGGCGAGCAGTACTTC. Using reference TRBV7-9 and TRBJ2-7 for the parts outside the CDR3, the full variable domain is DTGVSQNPRHKITKRGQNVTFRCDPISEHNRLYWYRQTLGQGPEFLTYFQNEAQLEKSRLLSDRFSAERPKGSFSTLEIQRTEQGDSAMYLCASSTTSGGPGEQYFGPGTRLTVT.

This chain joins TRBV6-5 and TRBJ2-1; the match to TRBD2 covers 8 bases. V was clipped by 3 bases and J by 4 bases; unmatched bases: 8. The CDR3 runs to 16 residues. CDR1 and CDR2 from the germline V gene are MNHEY and SVGAGI. CDR3 sequence (DNA): TGTGCCAGCAGTTATAGGCGGGAGGTCTGGTACAATGAGCAGTTCTTC. Amino acids: CASSYRREVWYNEQFF.

V gene TRBV10-3 combines with J gene TRBJ1-1, with a weak D call TRBD1 (5 bases). V lost 6 bases and J 1 base, leaving 12 bases between the germline ends. This CDR3 is 14 amino acids long. CDR1 is ENHRY and CDR2 is SYGVKD in the germline V gene. CDR3 nucleotides: TGTGCCATCAGAATAGGAACAGGGAACACTGAAGCTTTCTTT. Translated, it gives CAIRIGTGNTEAFF.

This clone was recorded once. The chain employs TRBV9 and TRBJ2-7, with D unclear. Trimming cost V 0 bases and J 0 bases, with 10 bases left between them. The length of the CDR3 is 15 residues. Germline assignment: CDR1 SGDLS and CDR2 YYNGEE. CDR3 in DNA: TGTGCCAGCAGCGTAGACGGCGGTAGCTCCTACGAGCAGTACTTC. Amino acids: CASSVDGGSSYEQYF.

V is TRBV7-9 and J is TRBJ1-1; no clear D gene. Trimming removed 2 bases at V and 1 base at J, with 8 bases between. There are 14 residues in the CDR3. In germline, CDR1 is SEHNR, CDR2 FQNEAQ (reference sequence). This CDR3 reads CASSLLTGNTEAFF. The CDR3 DNA sequence: TGTGCCAGCAGCTTACTCACGGGGAACACTGAAGCTTTCTTT.

V usage is TRBV25-1 and J usage is TRBJ2-2, with 7 positions matching TRBD1. The CDR3 is 17 amino acids. V trimming: 8 bases; J trimming: 5 bases; junction bases outside the gene matches: 17. Germline V gene data show CDR1 as MGHDK and CDR2 as SYGVNS. The CDR3 region has the DNA TGTGCCAGCGGGGCTCGACAGGGAGCAGTTGGGACCGGGGAGCTGTTTTTT. Amino acids: CASGARQGAVGTGELFF.

V and J are TRBV19 and TRBJ1-5; tentatively, D is TRBD1 (5 bases). Germline CDR1 LNHDA, CDR2 SQIVND (reference sequence). V was shortened by 7 bases and J by 1 base, with 14 bases between the two germline ends. The CDR3 spans 15 residues. CDR3: CASNFRVASNQPQHF. The CDR3 DNA reads TGTGCCAGTAACTTCAGGGTTGCGAGCAATCAGCCCCAGCATTTT.

This rearrangement joins TRBV6-1 to TRBJ1-2; maybe TRBD1 (6 bases). Trimming stripped 1 base from V and 2 bases from J, with 17 bases between. The CDR3 length is 17 residues. CDR1 and CDR2 from the germline V gene are MNHNS and SASEGT. CDR3 nucleotides: TGTGCCAGCAGTGAAGTAGGGACACCACAAACGAACTATGGCTACACCTTC. Translating gives CASSEVGTPQTNYGYTF.

The chain combines TRBV6-5 with TRBJ1-5; D is ambiguous. Trimming took 6 bases from V and 6 from J, leaving 9 bases between them. The CDR3 is made up of 12 amino acids. Germline V lookup: CDR1 MNHEY, CDR2 SVGAGI. The CDR3 sequence: CASSSHGQPQHF. The CDR3 DNA is TGTGCCAGCAGCTCCCACGGTCAGCCCCAGCATTTT.

This clone was seen only a few times. The chain couples TRBV25-1 to TRBJ2-1; perhaps TRBD2 as D (6 bases). Trimming left V 0 bases short and J 5 bases short, with 11 bases between. Germline V gene sequence: CDR1 MGHDK, CDR2 SYGVNS. This CDR3 comprises 15 residues. The CDR3 loop is CASSEYGAGNNEQFF. CDR3 bases: TGTGCCAGCAGTGAATATGGGGCGGGGAACAATGAGCAGTTCTTC.

This rearrangement joins TRBV15 to TRBJ2-7; D is perhaps TRBD2 (6 bases). This CDR3 contains 16 residues. Trimming left V 0 bases short and J 7 bases short, with 19 bases between. The germline gives CDR1 LNHNV, CDR2 YYDKDF (reference sequence). The DNA of the CDR3 is TGTGCCACCAGCAGAGATTATGGGGGGTCAATTAGAGAGCAGTACTTC. Translated, it gives CATSRDYGGSIREQYF.

The chain is built from TRBV6-1 and TRBJ2-7; D is perhaps TRBD1 (5 bases). This CDR3 region has 13 residues. Trimming left V 7 bases short and J 6 bases short, with 16 bases between. CDR1 is MNHNS, CDR2 SASEGT, per germline. CDR3 coding DNA: TGTGCCAGCAACGGTAGACAGATCGGCGAGCAGTACTTC. Translating it yields CASNGRQIGEQYF.

V is TRBV4-3 and J is TRBJ2-4; weak D call: TRBD1 (5 bases). The V gene lost 0 bases and the J gene lost 8 bases, with 20 bases spanning the gap. CDR1 is LGHNA and CDR2 is YSLEER in the germline V gene. The CDR3 length is 17 residues. The CDR3 loop reads CASSQDLRTSDGDIQYF. In DNA, the CDR3 is TGCGCCAGCAGCCAAGATTTACGGACATCCGATGGGGACATTCAGTACTTC.

The DNA for the CDR3 is TGTGCCAGCAGCTTAATAGCAGGGAGGAATACGCAGTATTTT. This gives the protein CASSLIAGRNTQYF. V gene TRBV13 combines with J gene TRBJ2-3; D may be TRBD2 (6 bases). The V and J ends lost 2 bases and 7 bases respectively, with 13 bases between them. The CDR3 runs 14 residues. Germline V gene lookup returns CDR1 PRHDT and CDR2 FYEKMQ (reference sequence).

The chain combines TRBV21-1 with TRBJ1-5; the table's TRBD1 call for D was not verified on the DNA. TRBV21-1 is deemed a pseudogene. The CDR3 has 16 residues. The CDR3 DNA reads TGTGCCACTCGAGGACAGGGCCCTAATAGCAATCAGCCCCAGCATTTT. This translates into CATRGQGPNSNQPQHF.

This chain links TRBV25-1 with TRBJ1-1, with D possibly matching TRBD1 (5 bases). Trimming took 4 bases from V and 6 from J, leaving 12 bases between them. CDR1 MGHDK and CDR2 SYGVNS come from the germline V gene. The CDR3 loop spans 13 amino acids. CDR3 protein: CASSVGGGSEAFF. CDR3 in DNA: TGTGCCAGCAGTGTGGGGGGGGGATCTGAAGCTTTCTTT.

The V and J genes are TRBV7-9 and TRBJ1-1; 10 bases line up with TRBD1. This CDR3 is built from 15 residues. V was clipped by 1 base and J by 5 bases; unmatched bases: 4. Germline loops: CDR1 SEHNR, CDR2 FQNEAQ (reference sequence). The CDR3 nucleotides are TGTGCCAGCAGCTTAGACGGACAGGGGGGGACTGAAGCTTTCTTT. It specifies CASSLDGQGGTEAFF.

The chain employs TRBV9 and TRBJ2-2; D might be TRBD1 (6 bases). Trimming cost V 2 bases and J 3 bases, with 14 bases left between them. CDR1 and CDR2 (germline): SGDLS, YYNGEE. The CDR3 has 16 residues. The CDR3 region is CASSVNFNRDTGELFF. CDR3 bases: TGTGCCAGCAGCGTCAACTTTAACAGGGACACCGGGGAGCTGTTTTTT.

The chain joins TRBV7-8 to TRBJ2-1; 11 nucleotides line up with TRBD2. The CDR3 has 17 amino acids. Losses at the gene ends were 1 base for V and 5 bases for J; bases not matched to a gene: 7. CDR1 is SGHVS, CDR2 FQNEAQ, per germline. CDR3 DNA sequence: TGTGCCAGCAGCTTAGTTGGACTAGCGGGTCCCCACAATGAGCAGTTCTTC. Its protein is CASSLVGLAGPHNEQFF. The full variable domain, with the rest looked up from reference TRBV7-8 and TRBJ2-1, is GAGVSQSPRYKVAKRGQDVALRCDPISGHVSLFWYQQALGQGPEFLTYFQNEAQLDKSGLPSDRFFAERPEGSVSTLKIQRTQQEDSAVYLCASSLVGLAGPHNEQFFGPGTRLTVL.

CDR3 sequence reads: CASSPGSGMNTEAFF. CDR3 in DNA: TGTGCCAGCAGCCCCGGATCAGGGATGAACACTGAAGCTTTCTTT. The rearrangement uses TRBV7-3 and TRBJ1-1; tentatively, D is TRBD1 (5 bases). This CDR3 comprises 15 residues. Trimming took off 5 bases at V and 0 bases at J, with 13 bases between the two ends. CDR1 and CDR2 from the germline V gene are SGHTA and FQGTGA.

Here the CDR3 DNA reads TGCGCCAGCAGCCAAGTACAGGGCTACACTGAAGCTTTCTTT. This codes for CASSQVQGYTEAFF. The rearrangement links TRBV4-3 to TRBJ1-1; D possibly corresponds to TRBD1 (6 bases). The CDR3 spans 14 residues. Trimming removed 1 base at V and 3 bases at J, with 9 bases between. Germline CDR1 is LGHNA and CDR2 is YSLEER.

This rearrangement joins TRBV6-1 to TRBJ2-5; 7 nucleotides agree with TRBD1. The ends lost 5 bases at V and 7 bases at J; junction bases unmatched: 13. The CDR3 runs to 15 residues. CDR1 and CDR2 from the germline V gene are MNHNS and SASEGT. CDR3: CASSRGGQVDGTQYF. Written as DNA, the CDR3 is TGTGCCAGCAGTCGAGGCGGACAGGTGGATGGGACCCAGTACTTC.

This chain uses TRBV28 with TRBJ1-2; a possible D gene is TRBD1 (6 bases). In germline, CDR1 is MDHEN, CDR2 SYDVKM. Trimming left V 6 bases short and J 8 bases short, with 25 bases between. This CDR3 comprises 16 residues. CDR3 nucleotide sequence: TGTGCCAGCAGCCCAGGGGTTGCTAGGGGGATGGGGGGCTACACCTTC. Its protein is CASSPGVARGMGGYTF.

The chain is built from TRBV2 and TRBJ2-4, with TRBD2 as a possible D gene (6 bases). The CDR3 is made up of 14 amino acids. Germline V gene lookup returns CDR1 SNHLY and CDR2 FYNNEI. The germline V and J ends were trimmed by 4 bases and 6 bases, with 13 bases remaining between them. The DNA of the CDR3 is TGTGCCAGCAGTGTAAGGGACTGGAGAAACATTCAGTACTTC. Translation: CASSVRDWRNIQYF. Complete variable domain (other parts from reference TRBV2 and TRBJ2-4): EPEVTQTPSHQVTQMGQEVILRCVPISNHLYFYWYRQILGQKVEFLVSFYNNEISEKSEIFDDQFSVERPDGSNFTLKIRSTKLEDSAMYFCASSVRDWRNIQYFGAGTRLSVL.

The gene calls are TRBV6-4 and TRBJ2-3; TRBD2 is a possible D gene (6 bases). Germline V gene sequence: CDR1 MRHNA, CDR2 SNTAGT. V was shortened by 6 bases and J by 0 bases, with 10 bases between the two germline ends. CDR3 length: 14 amino acids. CDR3 DNA: TGTGCCAGCAGGGATAGCGGAAGCACAGATACGCAGTATTTT. This gives the protein CASRDSGSTDTQYF.

The chain joins TRBV5-4 to TRBJ1-4; 7 bases map to TRBD1. Germline V gene sequence: CDR1 SGHNT, CDR2 YYREEE (reference sequence). V was pared by 5 bases and J by 8 bases, with 9 bases of the junction left unmatched. CDR3 length equals 14 residues. The CDR3 loop is CASSLTGRGEKLFF. The CDR3 bases are TGTGCCAGCAGTCTGACAGGGAGAGGGGAAAAACTGTTTTTT.

The chain employs TRBV27 and TRBJ2-3; 7 bases agree with TRBD2. Germline trimming cut 3 bases from V and 2 bases from J; bases unmatched to any gene: 5. CDR3 length: 15 amino acids. Per germline, CDR1 MNHEY and CDR2 SMNVEV (reference sequence). The chain's CDR3 is CASSLQAGLTDTQYF. The CDR3 DNA reads as TGTGCCAGCAGTTTGCAAGCGGGACTCACAGATACGCAGTATTTT.

The J gene is TRBJ2-7, the V gene TRBV4-3, with D uncertain. This CDR3 is built from 13 residues. The V and J ends lost 0 bases and 4 bases respectively, with 7 bases between them. Germline V lookup: CDR1 LGHNA, CDR2 YSLEER. CDR3 residues: CASSQDLRYEQYF. The CDR3 DNA follows: TGCGCCAGCAGCCAAGATCTCAGGTACGAGCAGTACTTC.

This chain connects TRBV27 to TRBJ2-3; TRBD2 agrees at 7 bases. Germline CDR1 is MNHEY and CDR2 is SMNVEV (reference sequence). This CDR3 is 16 amino acids long. Trimming cost V 6 bases and J 0 bases; bases outside gene matches: 9. The CDR3: CASRTSRATSTDTQYF. The CDR3 nucleotides are TGTGCCAGCAGGACTAGCAGAGCCACTAGCACAGATACGCAGTATTTT.